Sequencing of this TCR beta chain was carried out in a study of brain T cells in children with intractable seizures. The CDR3 sequence is 14 residues long. Trimming removed 8 bases from V and 5 bases from J; junction bases left unmatched: 9. CDR1 is SNHLY, CDR2 FYNNEI, per germline. On this clone: Antigen unknown.

Repertoires were generated with immunoSEQ multiplex PCR, while TCRdb's copy carries only in-frame clones and drops some. The sample includes about 340,000 clones, about 93% of them seen just once. The time point denotes: blood from clinic visit 5 months post-surgery; TSC patient then seizure free. Surgery cases with the highest brain T cell transcript signatures were chosen for sequencing. Findings and limits, study-wide: HCMV serostatus was not known, and viral specificity came from CDR3 similarity only.

This sequence originates from a boy in the first two years of life with tuberous sclerosis and intractable seizures. The material sequenced was peripheral blood, taken approximately 5 months after surgery. V is TRBV2 and J is TRBJ2-3; TRBD2 matches at 8 bases. The CDR3 bases are TGTGCCAGCTTAATTAAGCGGGAGATAGATACGCAGTATTTT. This translates into CASLIKREIDTQYF.